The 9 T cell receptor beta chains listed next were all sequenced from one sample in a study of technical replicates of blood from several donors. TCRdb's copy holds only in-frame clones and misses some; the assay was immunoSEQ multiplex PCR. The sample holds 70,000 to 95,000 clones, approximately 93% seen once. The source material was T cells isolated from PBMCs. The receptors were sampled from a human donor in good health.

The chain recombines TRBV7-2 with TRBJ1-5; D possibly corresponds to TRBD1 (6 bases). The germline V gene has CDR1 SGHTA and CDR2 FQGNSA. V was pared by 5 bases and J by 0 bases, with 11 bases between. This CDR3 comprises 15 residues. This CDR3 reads CASSVRQDSNQPQHF. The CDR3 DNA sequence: TGTGCCAGCAGCGTGAGACAGGATAGCAATCAGCCCCAGCATTTT.

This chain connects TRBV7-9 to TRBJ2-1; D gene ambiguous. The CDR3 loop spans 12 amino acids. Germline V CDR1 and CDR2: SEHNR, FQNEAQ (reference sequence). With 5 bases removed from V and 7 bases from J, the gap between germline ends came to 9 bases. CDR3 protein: CASSLSPNEQFF. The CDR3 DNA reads TGTGCCAGCAGCCTATCACCAAATGAGCAGTTCTTC.

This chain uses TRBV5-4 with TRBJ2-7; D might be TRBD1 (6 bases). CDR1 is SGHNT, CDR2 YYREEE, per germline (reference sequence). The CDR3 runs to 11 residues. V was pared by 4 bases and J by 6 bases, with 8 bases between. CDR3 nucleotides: TGTGCCAGCAGCGTCAGGGGCGAGCAGTACTTC. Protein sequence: CASSVRGEQYF.

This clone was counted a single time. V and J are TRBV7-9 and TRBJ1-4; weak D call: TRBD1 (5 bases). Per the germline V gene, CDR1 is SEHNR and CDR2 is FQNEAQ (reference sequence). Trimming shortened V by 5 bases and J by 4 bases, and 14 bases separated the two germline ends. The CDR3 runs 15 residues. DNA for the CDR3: TGTGCCAGCAGCCATGGCGGGACTGGTAATGAAAAACTGTTTTTT. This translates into CASSHGGTGNEKLFF.

The DNA for the CDR3 is TGTGCCATCGGTAGACAGGGGGCAAACGAGCAGTACTTC. It translates to CAIGRQGANEQYF. The J gene is TRBJ2-7, the V gene TRBV10-3, with 10 bases fitting TRBD1. The CDR3 consists of 13 residues. The V segment lost 8 bases and the J segment 5 bases; nucleotides outside the gene matches: 6. Germline V gives CDR1 ENHRY, CDR2 SYGVKD.

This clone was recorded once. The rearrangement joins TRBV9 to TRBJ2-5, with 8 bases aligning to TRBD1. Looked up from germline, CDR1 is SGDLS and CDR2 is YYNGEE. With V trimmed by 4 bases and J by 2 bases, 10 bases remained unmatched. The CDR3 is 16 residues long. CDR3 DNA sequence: TGTGCCAGCAGCTACGGGACAGGACGAAGGCAAGAGACCCAGTACTTC. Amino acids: CASSYGTGRRQETQYF.

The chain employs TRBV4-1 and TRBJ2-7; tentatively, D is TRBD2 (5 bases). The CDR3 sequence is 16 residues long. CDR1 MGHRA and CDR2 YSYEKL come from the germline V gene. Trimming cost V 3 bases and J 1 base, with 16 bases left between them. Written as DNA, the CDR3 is TGCGCCAGCAGCCAGACGGACTTGCGGGTTTCCTACGAGCAGTACTTC. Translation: CASSQTDLRVSYEQYF.

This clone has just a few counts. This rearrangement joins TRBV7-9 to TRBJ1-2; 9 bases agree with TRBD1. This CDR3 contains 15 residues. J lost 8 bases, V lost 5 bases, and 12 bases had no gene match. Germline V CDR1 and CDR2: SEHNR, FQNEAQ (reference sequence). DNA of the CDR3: TGTGCCAGCAGCCCACCGATGGGACAGGGAGGCGGCTACACCTTC. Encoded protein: CASSPPMGQGGGYTF. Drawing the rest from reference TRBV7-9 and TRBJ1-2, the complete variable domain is DTGVSQNPRHKITKRGQNVTFRCDPISEHNRLYWYRQTLGQGPEFLTYFQNEAQLEKSRLLSDRFSAERPKGSFSTLEIQRTEQGDSAMYLCASSPPMGQGGGYTFGSGTRLTVV.

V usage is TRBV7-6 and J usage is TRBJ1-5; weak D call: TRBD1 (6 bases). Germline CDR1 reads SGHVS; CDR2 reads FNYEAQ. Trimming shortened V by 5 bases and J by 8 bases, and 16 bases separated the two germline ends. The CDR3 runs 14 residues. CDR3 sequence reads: CASSPNRAAEPQHF. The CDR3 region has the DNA TGTGCCAGCAGCCCGAACAGGGCTGCTGAGCCCCAGCATTTT.